This TCR beta chain was observed in a study of T cell responses to AZD1222 COVID-19 vaccine. Regarding the study as a whole: Sampling captured repertoires only after the peak T cell response. The donors showed a predominance of white British ancestry and of females, with possible underestimation of clonal diversity.

The table came from immunoSEQ multiplex PCR; TCRdb's copy has only in-frame clones and leaves some out. The top ten hold 1.9% of the sample, which has about 140,000 clones, roughly 90% seen once. A note on this clone: The antigen remains unidentified.

Looked up from germline, CDR1 is SGDLS and CDR2 is YYNGEE. There are 15 residues in the CDR3. V lost 4 bases and J lost 0; bases outside the gene matches: 3. This TCR was recovered from an adult who received the AZD1222 COVID-19 vaccine. This chain links TRBV9 with TRBJ2-4; 8 bases align to TRBD2. The source material was peripheral blood, sampled 28 days after the second AZD1222 dose. The CDR3 loop reads CASSPGGGAKNIQYF. DNA of the CDR3: TGTGCCAGCAGCCCCGGGGGGGGAGCCAAAAACATTCAGTACTTC. Supplemented by reference TRBV9 and TRBJ2-4, the full variable domain reads DSGVTQTPKHLITATGQRVTLRCSPRSGDLSVYWYQQSLDQGLQFLIQYYNGEERAKGNILERFSAQQFPDLHSELNLSSLELGDSALYFCASSPGGGAKNIQYFGAGTRLSVL.